This TCR beta chain was observed in a study of T cell changes during pregnancy in multiple sclerosis. Germline V gene data show CDR1 as MNHNS and CDR2 as SASEGT. This CDR3 is built from 15 residues. V was pared by 3 bases and J by 1 base, with 13 bases between. Sequenced by immunoSEQ multiplex PCR; TCRdb stores in-frame clones only, minus some. The table has 89,000 or so clones, 91% seen once; the top ten hold 3.5% to 4%. V usage is TRBV6-1 and J usage is TRBJ2-7; D perhaps matches TRBD2 (6 bases). The sequence derives from a female donor in good health, serving as a control in a pregnancy study. Some clones in this sample may be carry-over from other donors' samples. The sample here was PBMCs, taken in the first trimester of pregnancy. CDR3 bases: TGTGCCAGCAGTGATACTATGGAGGGTTCCTACGAGCAGTACTTC. This codes for CASSDTMEGSYEQYF.